This TCR beta chain was profiled in a study of molecular identifiers for immune sequencing clone quantification. General study findings and limits: One cell's worth of spiked Jurkat TCR RNA was reportedly detectable among approximately 1 million naive cells.

Germline values: CDR1 MGHRA, CDR2 YSYEKL. Trimming removed 0 bases from V and 0 bases from J, with 11 bases in between. The CDR3 extends over 16 amino acids. The sample holds many counts of this clonotype. Its matching antigen is unknown. Naive CD8 T cells were sorted, and the gate applied was CD8+CD4-CCR7+CD45RA+. Libraries of bulk TCR were made by previously described methods (with listed TCR primers). MiXCR, run by TCRdb on the PCR reads, gives a single entry per CDR3 protein. The table records about half a million distinct CDR3 sequences, roughly 23% of them present only once. The rearrangement uses TRBV4-1 and TRBJ1-1; the D is unclear. The TCR was taken from a human donor in good health. Some libraries in this study had Jurkat cell RNA spiked in. Sequencing was carried out using naive CD8+ T cells from blood, with Jurkat cell RNA spiked in. Subset noted: FACS-sorted CD8+CD4-CCR7+CD45RA+ naive T cells. The chain's CDR3 is CASSQDLIGVNTEAFF. The CDR3 DNA reads TGCGCCAGCAGCCAAGATCTGATAGGCGTGAACACTGAAGCTTTCTTT.